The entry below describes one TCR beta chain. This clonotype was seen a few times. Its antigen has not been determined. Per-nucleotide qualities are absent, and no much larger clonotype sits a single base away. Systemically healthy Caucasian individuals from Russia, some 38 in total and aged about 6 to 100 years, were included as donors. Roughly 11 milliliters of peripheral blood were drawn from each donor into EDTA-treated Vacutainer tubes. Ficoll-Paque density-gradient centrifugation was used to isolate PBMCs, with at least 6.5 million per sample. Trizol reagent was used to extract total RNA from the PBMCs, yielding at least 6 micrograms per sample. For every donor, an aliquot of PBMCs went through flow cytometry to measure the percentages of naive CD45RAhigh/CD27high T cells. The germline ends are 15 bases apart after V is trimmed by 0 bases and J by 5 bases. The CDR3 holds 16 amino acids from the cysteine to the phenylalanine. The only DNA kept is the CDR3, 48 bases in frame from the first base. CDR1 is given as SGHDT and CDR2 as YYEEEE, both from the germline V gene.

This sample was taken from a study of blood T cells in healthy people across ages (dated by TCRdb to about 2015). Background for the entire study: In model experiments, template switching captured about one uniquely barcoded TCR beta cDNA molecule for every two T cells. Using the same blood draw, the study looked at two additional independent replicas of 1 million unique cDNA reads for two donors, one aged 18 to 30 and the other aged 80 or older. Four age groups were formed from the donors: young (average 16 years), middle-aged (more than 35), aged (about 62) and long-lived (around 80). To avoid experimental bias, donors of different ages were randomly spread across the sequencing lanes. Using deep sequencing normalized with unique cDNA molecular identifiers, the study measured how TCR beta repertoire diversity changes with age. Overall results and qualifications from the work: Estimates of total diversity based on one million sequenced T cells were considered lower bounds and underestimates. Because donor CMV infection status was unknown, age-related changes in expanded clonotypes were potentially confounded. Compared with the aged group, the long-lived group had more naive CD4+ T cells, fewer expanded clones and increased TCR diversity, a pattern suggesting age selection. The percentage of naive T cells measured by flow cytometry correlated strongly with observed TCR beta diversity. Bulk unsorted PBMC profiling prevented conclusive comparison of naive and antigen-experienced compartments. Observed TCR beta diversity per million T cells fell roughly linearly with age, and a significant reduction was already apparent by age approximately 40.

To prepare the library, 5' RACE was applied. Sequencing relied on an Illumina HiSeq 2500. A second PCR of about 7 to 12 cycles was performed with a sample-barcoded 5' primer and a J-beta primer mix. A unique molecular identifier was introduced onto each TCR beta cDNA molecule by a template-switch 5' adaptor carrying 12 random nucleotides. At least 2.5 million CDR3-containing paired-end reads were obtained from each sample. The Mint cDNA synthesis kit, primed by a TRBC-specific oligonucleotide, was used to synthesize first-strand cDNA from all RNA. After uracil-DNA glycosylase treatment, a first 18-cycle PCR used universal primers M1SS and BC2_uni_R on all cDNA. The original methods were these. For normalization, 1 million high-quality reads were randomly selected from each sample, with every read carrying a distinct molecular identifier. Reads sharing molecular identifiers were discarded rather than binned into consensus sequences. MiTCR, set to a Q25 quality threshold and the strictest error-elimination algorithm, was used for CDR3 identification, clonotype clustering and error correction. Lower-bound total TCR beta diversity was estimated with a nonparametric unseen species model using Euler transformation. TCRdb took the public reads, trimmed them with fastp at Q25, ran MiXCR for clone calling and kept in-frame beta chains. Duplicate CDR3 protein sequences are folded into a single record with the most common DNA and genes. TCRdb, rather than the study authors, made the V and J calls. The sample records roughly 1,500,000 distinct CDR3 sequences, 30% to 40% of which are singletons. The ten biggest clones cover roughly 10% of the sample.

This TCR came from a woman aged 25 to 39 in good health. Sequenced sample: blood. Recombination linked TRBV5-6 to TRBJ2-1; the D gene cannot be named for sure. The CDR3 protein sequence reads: CASSLAVLSLDNEQFF. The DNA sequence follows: TGTGCCAGCAGCTTGGCAGTCCTGAGCCTCGACAATGAGCAGTTCTTC.